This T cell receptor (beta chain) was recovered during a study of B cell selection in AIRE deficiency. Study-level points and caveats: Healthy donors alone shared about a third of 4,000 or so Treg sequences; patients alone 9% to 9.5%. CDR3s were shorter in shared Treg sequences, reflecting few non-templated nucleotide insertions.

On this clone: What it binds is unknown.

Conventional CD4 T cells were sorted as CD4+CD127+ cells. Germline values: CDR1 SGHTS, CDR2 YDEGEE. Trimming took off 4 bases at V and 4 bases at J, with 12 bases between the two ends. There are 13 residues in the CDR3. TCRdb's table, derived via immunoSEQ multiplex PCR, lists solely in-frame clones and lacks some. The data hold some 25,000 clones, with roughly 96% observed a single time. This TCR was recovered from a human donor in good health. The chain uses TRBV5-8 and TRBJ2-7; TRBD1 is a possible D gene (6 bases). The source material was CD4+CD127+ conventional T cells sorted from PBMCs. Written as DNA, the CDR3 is TGTGCCAGCAGCCTGGACAGAAGTTACGAGCAGTACTTC. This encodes CASSLDRSYEQYF.